The rows below give T cell receptor beta chains drawn from one sample of a study of blood T cells in healthy people across ages. TCRdb re-called the 5' RACE reads through MiXCR, storing one row per CDR3 protein. Altogether 700,000 to 950,000 distinct CDR3 sequences are present, approximately 43% being singletons, with the ten largest covering around 20%. The sequenced material came from blood. These receptors were collected from a woman aged 55-69 years in good health. The CDR3 runs from the conserved cysteine through the conserved F or W. Fields, in order: V gene, J gene, clone size, D gene, CDR3 DNA, CDR3 protein. A D gene is named only where the DNA matches it firmly. Not all rows give a size; the values are once, few, many and, for expanded clones, a class.

V gene: TRBV6-9; J gene: TRBJ2-7; clone size: once; D gene: TRBD2; CDR3 DNA: TGTGCCAGCAGGATATCGGGGGGGACCGAGCAGTACTTC; CDR3 protein: CASRISGGTEQYF
V gene: TRBV18; J gene: TRBJ2-6; clone size: NA; D gene: NA; CDR3 DNA: TGTGCCAGCCGATTCACACCGGGTGAAGCTGGGACCAACGTCCTGACTTTC; CDR3 protein: CASRFTPGEAGTNVLTF
V gene: TRBV14; J gene: TRBJ2-5; clone size: NA; D gene: TRBD2; CDR3 DNA: TGTGCCAGCAGCCGCTCGCTACTAGCGGGAGGTACCTCCACATCCTACAATGAGCAGTACTTC; CDR3 protein: CASSRSLLAGGTSTSYNEQYF
V gene: TRBV3-1; J gene: TRBJ2-7; clone size: few; D gene: TRBD2; CDR3 DNA: TGTGCCAGCAGCCAAGACCCGACTAGCGGGCCAACCTACGAGCAGTACTTC; CDR3 protein: CASSQDPTSGPTYEQYF
V gene: TRBV29-1; J gene: TRBJ2-7; clone size: few; D gene: TRBD1; CDR3 DNA: TGCAGCGTGGGGACAGGGCTCTATGTTAGCTCCTACGAGCAGTACTTC; CDR3 protein: CSVGTGLYVSSYEQYF
V gene: TRBV7-8; J gene: TRBJ1-1; clone size: NA; D gene: TRBD1; CDR3 DNA: TGTGCCAACAGCTTACTTGGACAGGGGGGGATGAACACTGAAGCTTTCTTT; CDR3 protein: CANSLLGQGGMNTEAFF
V gene: TRBV5-1; J gene: TRBJ2-7; clone size: NA; D gene: TRBD2; CDR3 DNA: TGCGCCAGCAGCTTGGAGCGCGGGGGTGGCGACGAGCAGTACTTC; CDR3 protein: CASSLERGGGDEQYF
V gene: TRBV12-3/TRBV12-4; J gene: TRBJ1-2; clone size: few; D gene: NA; CDR3 DNA: TGTGCCAGCAGTCCTCGGACAGAATCCTATGGCTACACCTTC; CDR3 protein: CASSPRTESYGYTF
V gene: TRBV18; J gene: TRBJ1-5; clone size: few; D gene: NA; CDR3 DNA: TGTGCCAGCTCTTCGACGGGGCGGGATCAGCCCCAGCATTTT; CDR3 protein: CASSSTGRDQPQHF
V gene: TRBV18; J gene: TRBJ1-2; clone size: NA; D gene: NA; CDR3 DNA: TGTGCCAGCTCACCACCGGCGGGGAACTATGGCTACACCTTC; CDR3 protein: CASSPPAGNYGYTF
V gene: TRBV3-1; J gene: TRBJ2-1; clone size: many; D gene: TRBD2; CDR3 DNA: TGTGCCAGCAGCCAAGATTGGGAGGGTTACAATGAGCAGTTCTTC; CDR3 protein: CASSQDWEGYNEQFF
V gene: TRBV7-9; J gene: TRBJ2-7; clone size: few; D gene: NA; CDR3 DNA: TGTGCCAGCACCCTAGGGTGGGACTCCTACGAGCAGTACTTC; CDR3 protein: CASTLGWDSYEQYF
V gene: TRBV4-1; J gene: TRBJ1-2; clone size: NA; D gene: NA; CDR3 DNA: TGCGCCAGCAGCAAGAGGGACGGCTATGGCTACACCTTC; CDR3 protein: CASSKRDGYGYTF
V gene: TRBV5-1; J gene: TRBJ1-5; clone size: few; D gene: NA; CDR3 DNA: TGCGCCAGCAGCTTGGTGTCACCGGATCAGCCCCAGCATTTT; CDR3 protein: CASSLVSPDQPQHF
V gene: TRBV20-1; J gene: TRBJ2-1; clone size: NA; D gene: TRBD2; CDR3 DNA: TGCAGTGCTAGGGGGACTAGTCGTGAGCAGTTCTTC; CDR3 protein: CSARGTSREQFF
V gene: TRBV20-1; J gene: TRBJ2-2; clone size: NA; D gene: NA; CDR3 DNA: TGCAGTGCTACTCCGCCGGGGACTTCCCTAGCGAACACCGGGGAGCTGTTTTTT; CDR3 protein: CSATPPGTSLANTGELFF
V gene: TRBV6-2/TRBV6-3; J gene: TRBJ2-6; clone size: once; D gene: TRBD1; CDR3 DNA: TGTGCCACCGAGGGGGCTAATGGGACCAACGTCCTGACTTTC; CDR3 protein: CATEGANGTNVLTF
V gene: TRBV6-2/TRBV6-3; J gene: TRBJ2-7; clone size: NA; D gene: NA; CDR3 DNA: TGTGCCAGCAGGCGACTATCAACCTCCTACAATGAGCAGTACTTC; CDR3 protein: CASRRLSTSYNEQYF
V gene: TRBV15; J gene: TRBJ2-7; clone size: NA; D gene: NA; CDR3 DNA: TGTGCCACCAGCAGAGAGCAGGGAAAGTTCTACGAGCAGTACTTC; CDR3 protein: CATSREQGKFYEQYF
V gene: TRBV20-1; J gene: TRBJ2-5; clone size: NA; D gene: TRBD1; CDR3 DNA: TGCAATGCTCCCAACCGACAGGGGGCAGGAGAGACCCAGTACTTC; CDR3 protein: CNAPNRQGAGETQYF
V gene: TRBV11-2; J gene: TRBJ2-3; clone size: NA; D gene: TRBD2; CDR3 DNA: TGTGCCAGCAGCTTAATGCCGCTAGCGGCTAGCACAGATACGCAGTATTTT; CDR3 protein: CASSLMPLAASTDTQYF
V gene: TRBV29-1; J gene: TRBJ2-7; clone size: many; D gene: NA; CDR3 DNA: TGCAGCGTTGAACGGGGATCCTACGAGCAGTACTTC; CDR3 protein: CSVERGSYEQYF
V gene: TRBV20-1; J gene: TRBJ2-2; clone size: NA; D gene: TRBD2; CDR3 DNA: TGCAGTGCTCGTCTAGCGGGGGACGACACCGGGGAGCTGTTTTTT; CDR3 protein: CSARLAGDDTGELFF
V gene: TRBV7-9; J gene: TRBJ2-3; clone size: few; D gene: TRBD2; CDR3 DNA: TGTGCCAGCAGCTTACCACGGCGTGGGACTAGCGGGGGGTACACGGATACGCAGTATTTT; CDR3 protein: CASSLPRRGTSGGYTDTQYF
V gene: TRBV12-3/TRBV12-4; J gene: TRBJ2-1; clone size: few; D gene: TRBD1; CDR3 DNA: TGTGCCAGCAGTCAAAGACAGGGAAGTGAGCAGTTCTTC; CDR3 protein: CASSQRQGSEQFF
V gene: TRBV29-1; J gene: TRBJ2-1; clone size: NA; D gene: TRBD2; CDR3 DNA: TGCGGCGTTGACAGACGGACTAGCGGACGGGACAATGAGCAGTTCTTC; CDR3 protein: CGVDRRTSGRDNEQFF
V gene: TRBV7-2; J gene: TRBJ2-2; clone size: NA; D gene: NA; CDR3 DNA: TGCGCCAGCAGCTCCCGACGGGAGCTGTTTTTT; CDR3 protein: CASSSRRELFF
V gene: TRBV10-3; J gene: TRBJ2-1; clone size: NA; D gene: NA; CDR3 DNA: TGTGCCATCTGTGAACCAGGGAGGAATGAGCAGTTCTTC; CDR3 protein: CAICEPGRNEQFF